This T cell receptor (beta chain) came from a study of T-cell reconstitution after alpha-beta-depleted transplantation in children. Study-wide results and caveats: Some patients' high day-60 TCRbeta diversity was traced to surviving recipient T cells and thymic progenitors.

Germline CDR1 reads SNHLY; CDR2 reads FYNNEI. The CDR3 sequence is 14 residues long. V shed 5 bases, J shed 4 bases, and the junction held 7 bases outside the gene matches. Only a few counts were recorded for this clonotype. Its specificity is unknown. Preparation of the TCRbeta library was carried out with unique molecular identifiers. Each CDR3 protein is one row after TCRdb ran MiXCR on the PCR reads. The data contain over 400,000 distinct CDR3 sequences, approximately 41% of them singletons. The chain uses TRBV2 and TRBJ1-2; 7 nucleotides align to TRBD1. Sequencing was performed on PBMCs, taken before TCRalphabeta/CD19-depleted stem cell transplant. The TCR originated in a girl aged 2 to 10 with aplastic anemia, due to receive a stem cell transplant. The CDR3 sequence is CASSRDSTFYGYTF. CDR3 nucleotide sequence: TGTGCCAGCAGTCGGGACAGTACTTTCTATGGCTACACCTTC.